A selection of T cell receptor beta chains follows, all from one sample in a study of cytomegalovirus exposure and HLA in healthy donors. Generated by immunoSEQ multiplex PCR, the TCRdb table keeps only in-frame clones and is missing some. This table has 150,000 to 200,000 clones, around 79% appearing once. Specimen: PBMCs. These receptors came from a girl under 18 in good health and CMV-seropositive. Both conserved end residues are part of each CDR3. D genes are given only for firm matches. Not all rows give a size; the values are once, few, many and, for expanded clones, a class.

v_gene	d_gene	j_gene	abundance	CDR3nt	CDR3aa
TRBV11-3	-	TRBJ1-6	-	TGTGCCAGCAGGGAGAGGGACTCAAGTTCACCCCTCCACTTT	CASRERDSSSPLHF
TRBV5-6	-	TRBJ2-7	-	TGTGCCAGCAGCCCTGGGGGGTCCAGTCGCTACGAGCAGTACTTC	CASSPGGSSRYEQYF
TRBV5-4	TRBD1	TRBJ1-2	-	TGTGCCAGCATGGGGGGACAGGGCAAGCGGGGCTACACCTTC	CASMGGQGKRGYTF
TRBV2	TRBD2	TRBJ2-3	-	TGTGCCAGCAGTCCGTCTAGCGGGAGCCCAGATACGCAGTATTTT	CASSPSSGSPDTQYF
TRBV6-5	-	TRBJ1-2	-	TGTGCCAGCAACAACAGATATGGCTACACCTTC	CASNNRYGYTF
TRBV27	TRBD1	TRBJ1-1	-	TGTGCCAGCAGTCCCCGGGACAGGGGGTGGACTGAAGCTTTCTTT	CASSPRDRGWTEAFF
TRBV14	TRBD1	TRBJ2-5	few	TGTGCCAGCAGCCAACCAGGGGGAGAGACCCAGTACTTC	CASSQPGGETQYF
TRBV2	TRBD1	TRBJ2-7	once	TGTGCCAGCATTTTACAGGGGCGCGAGCAGTACTTC	CASILQGREQYF
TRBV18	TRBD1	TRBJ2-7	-	TGTGCCAGCTCACCCCCGACAGGGTCTTCCTACGAGCAGTACTTC	CASSPPTGSSYEQYF
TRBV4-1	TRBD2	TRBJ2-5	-	TGCGCCAGCAGCCCCCTCCCCCCTAGCGGGGGGGAAGGGAGGAGGGAGACCCAGTACTTC	CASSPLPPSGGEGRRETQYF
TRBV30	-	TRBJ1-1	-	TGTGCCTGGAGTGTATTGGGGCAGAACACTGAAGCTTTCTTT	CAWSVLGQNTEAFF
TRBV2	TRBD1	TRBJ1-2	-	TGTGCCAGCAGTTCAGTTGGACAGGGGCCATATGGCTACACCTTC	CASSSVGQGPYGYTF
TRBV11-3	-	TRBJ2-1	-	TGTGCCAGCAGCTTAGAGGGGACTGGTTTCGCGGATGAGCAGTTCTTC	CASSLEGTGFADEQFF
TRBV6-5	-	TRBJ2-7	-	TGTGCCAGCAGTTACTCTGCTACTTCCTACGAGCAGTACTTC	CASSYSATSYEQYF
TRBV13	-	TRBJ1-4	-	TGTGCCAGCAGCTTAGGTATATCAACTAATGAAAAACTGTTTTTT	CASSLGISTNEKLFF
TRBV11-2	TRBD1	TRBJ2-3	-	TGTGCCAGCAGCGCCGACAGGGCGTCAGTTACGCAGTATTTT	CASSADRASVTQYF
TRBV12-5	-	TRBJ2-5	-	TGTGCTAGTGGTTTGGACCAATCTGGTCGGGAGACCCAGTACTTC	CASGLDQSGRETQYF
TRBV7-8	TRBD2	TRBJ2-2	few	TGTGCCAGCAGCTTATATAGGCTAGCGGGCACCGGGGAGCTGTTTTTT	CASSLYRLAGTGELFF
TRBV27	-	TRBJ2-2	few	TGTGCCAGCAGACCAGGGGCCCTGAACACCGGGGAGCTGTTTTTT	CASRPGALNTGELFF
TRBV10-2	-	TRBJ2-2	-	TGCGCTAGCGTTCAGCCAGGGGCGGGCACCGGGGAGCTGTTTTTT	CASVQPGAGTGELFF
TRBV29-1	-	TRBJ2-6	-	TGCAGCGCGGGTCGGGTGGGTCCAAAAAGTTTCTCTGGGGCCAACGTCCTGACTTTC	CSAGRVGPKSFSGANVLTF
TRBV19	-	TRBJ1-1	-	TGTGCCAGTAGTAGAGGGGGCACTGAAGCTTTCTTT	CASSRGGTEAFF
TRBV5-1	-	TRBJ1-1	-	TGCGCCAGCAGCCGAGCCGGGACACCAAACACTGAAGCTTTCTTT	CASSRAGTPNTEAFF
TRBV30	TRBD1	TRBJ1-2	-	TGTGCCTGGAGCGGACAGGGCTATGGCTACACCTTC	CAWSGQGYGYTF
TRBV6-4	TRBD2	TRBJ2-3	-	TGTGCCAGCAGTCTGAGGGGGACTAGCGGGAGAGATACGCAGTATTTT	CASSLRGTSGRDTQYF
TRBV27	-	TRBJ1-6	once	TGTGCCAGCAAAAAAAGCCGGGAGGCGGGAGCACCCCTCCACTTT	CASKKSREAGAPLHF
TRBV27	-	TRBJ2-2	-	TGTGCCAGCAGTTTCGGGGTCGGCACCGGGGAGCTGTTTTTT	CASSFGVGTGELFF
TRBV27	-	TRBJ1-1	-	TGTGCCAGCAGTCTCACAGGGAACACTGAAGCTTTCTTT	CASSLTGNTEAFF
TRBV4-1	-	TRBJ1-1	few	TGCGCCAGCAGCCAAGGGACTGGGAGGAAGGCAGTTGCTGAAGCTTTCTTT	CASSQGTGRKAVAEAFF
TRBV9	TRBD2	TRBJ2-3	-	TGTGCCAGCAGCGTAGAAAGCGGGGGAAATACGCAGTATTTT	CASSVESGGNTQYF
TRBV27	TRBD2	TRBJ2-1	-	TGTGCCAGCAAACATCTAGCGGGGGTCTCCTACAATGAGCAGTTCTTC	CASKHLAGVSYNEQFF
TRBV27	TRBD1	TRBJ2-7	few	TGTGCCAGCAGTTTGGAGGACAGGGACAAGACCTACGAGCAGTACTTC	CASSLEDRDKTYEQYF
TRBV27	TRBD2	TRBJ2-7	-	TGTGCCAGCAGTTCCGGACTAGCGGGGGTCGAGCAGTACTTC	CASSSGLAGVEQYF
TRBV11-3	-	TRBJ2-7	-	TGTGCCAGCAGCTTCTCAGGGGCCGGGGAGCAGTACTTC	CASSFSGAGEQYF
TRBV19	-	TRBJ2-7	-	TGTGCCAGTGCGGCCGAGCTTCCCGCCTACGAGCAGTACTTC	CASAAELPAYEQYF
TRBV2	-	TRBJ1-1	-	TGTGCCAGCAGTGACAGGGCAGGGGCTTTCTTT	CASSDRAGAFF